Each of the 9 T cell receptor beta chains below was sequenced from the same sample in a study of T cell responses to AZD1222 COVID-19 vaccine. This table comes from immunoSEQ multiplex PCR, and its TCRdb copy is limited to in-frame clones, with some not included. The sample has about 130,000 clones, roughly nine tenths seen once. The sample was peripheral blood, taken on day 0 of AZD1222 vaccination. The receptors derive from an adult in good health.

The rearrangement links TRBV25-1 to TRBJ1-6; 8 nucleotides match TRBD1. The CDR3 has 14 residues. Germline assignment: CDR1 MGHDK and CDR2 SYGVNS. V lost 1 base and J lost 7; bases outside the gene matches: 0. CDR3 residues: CASSESGGNSPLHF. The CDR3 DNA sequence: TGTGCCAGCAGTGAATCAGGGGGCAATTCACCCCTCCACTTT.

This rearrangement joins TRBV7-6 to TRBJ2-7, with 11 bases matching TRBD1. Germline loops: CDR1 SGHVS, CDR2 FNYEAQ. CDR3 length equals 17 residues. V lost 0 bases, J lost 7 bases, and 11 bases stayed unmatched. CDR3 DNA sequence: TGTGCCAGCAGCTTAGCGGTCGGAAGGACAGGGGGCCGGGAGCAGTACTTC. Translating it yields CASSLAVGRTGGREQYF.

V gene TRBV10-2 combines with J gene TRBJ1-2; 9 bases are shared with TRBD1. The CDR3 sequence is 14 residues long. V lost 3 bases, J lost 7 bases, and 6 bases stayed unmatched. Looked up from germline, CDR1 is WSHSY and CDR2 is SAAADI. For the CDR3, the DNA is TGCGCCAGCAGTGACCTACAGGGGGCTGGTGGCTACACCTTC. Protein sequence: CASSDLQGAGGYTF.

The chain couples TRBV9 to TRBJ1-2, with 7 bases identical to TRBD1. This CDR3 has 15 amino acids. Germline V gene sequence: CDR1 SGDLS, CDR2 YYNGEE. With 1 base clipped from V and 2 bases from J, the junction kept 5 bases outside the gene matches. CDR3 sequence reads: CASSVSPGQNYGYTF. The DNA of the CDR3 is TGTGCCAGCAGCGTATCTCCGGGACAGAACTATGGCTACACCTTC.

The V call is TRBV5-8, the J call TRBJ1-2; D is uncertain. Germline V lookup: CDR1 SGHTS, CDR2 YDEGEE. There are 15 residues in the CDR3. V lost 9 bases and J lost 3, with 21 bases in between. The CDR3 DNA reads TGTGCCACTACGAGGCCGGGATACGGCTACTATGGCTACACCTTC. Translating it yields CATTRPGYGYYGYTF.

The rearrangement links TRBV20-1 to TRBJ2-7; 8 bases are shared with TRBD2. This CDR3 comprises 13 residues. Germline CDR1 and CDR2: DFQATT and SNEGSKA (reference sequence). V trimming: 3 bases; J trimming: 3 bases; junction bases outside the gene matches: 4. The CDR3 region has the DNA TGCAGTGCTAGTCTAGCGGGTATCTACGAGCAGTACTTC. Its protein product is CSASLAGIYEQYF.

This sequence joins TRBV10-3 and TRBJ2-7, with D possibly matching TRBD2 (6 bases). Trimming stripped 0 bases from V and 5 bases from J, with 8 bases between. The length of the CDR3 is 13 residues. Germline V gene data show CDR1 as ENHRY and CDR2 as SYGVKD. The CDR3 DNA reads as TGTGCCATCAGTGAGTCCCGGGAGCACGAGCAGTACTTC. This gives the protein CAISESREHEQYF.

V gene TRBV28 combines with J gene TRBJ2-7, with D maybe TRBD1 (6 bases). The germline CDR1 and CDR2 sequences are MDHEN and SYDVKM. The CDR3 totals 15 residues. V lost 1 base to trimming and J lost 0 bases, with 10 bases between them. The DNA for the CDR3 is TGTGCCAGCAGTTTATCCCAGGGGAGCTCCTACGAGCAGTACTTC. Translated: CASSLSQGSSYEQYF.

The rearrangement links TRBV6-2 or TRBV6-3 to TRBJ2-3; D ambiguous. V gave up 5 bases and J gave up 0 bases, with 12 bases separating them. Germline CDR1 and CDR2: MNHEY and SVGEGT. The CDR3 sequence is 15 residues long. CDR3 in amino acids: CASSNPLGSTDTQYF. In DNA, the CDR3 is TGTGCCAGCAGTAATCCTCTAGGTAGCACAGATACGCAGTATTTT.